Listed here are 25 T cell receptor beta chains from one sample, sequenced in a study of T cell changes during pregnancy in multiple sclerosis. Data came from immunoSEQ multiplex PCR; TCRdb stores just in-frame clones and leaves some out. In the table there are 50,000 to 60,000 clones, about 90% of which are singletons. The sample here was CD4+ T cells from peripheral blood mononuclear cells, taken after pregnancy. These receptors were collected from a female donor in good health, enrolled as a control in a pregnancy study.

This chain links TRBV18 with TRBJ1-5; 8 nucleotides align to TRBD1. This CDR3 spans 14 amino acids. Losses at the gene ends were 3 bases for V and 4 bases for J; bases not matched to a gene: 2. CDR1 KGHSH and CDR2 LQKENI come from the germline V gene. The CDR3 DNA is TGTGCCAGCTCACCGGGACAGGCTAATCAGCCCCAGCATTTT. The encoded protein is CASSPGQANQPQHF.

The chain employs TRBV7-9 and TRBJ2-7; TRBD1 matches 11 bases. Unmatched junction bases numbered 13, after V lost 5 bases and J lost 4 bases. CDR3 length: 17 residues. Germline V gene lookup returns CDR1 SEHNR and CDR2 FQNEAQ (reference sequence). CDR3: CASSPGTGGILIYEQYF. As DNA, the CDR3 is TGTGCCAGCAGCCCCGGGACAGGGGGTATTCTGATATACGAGCAGTACTTC.

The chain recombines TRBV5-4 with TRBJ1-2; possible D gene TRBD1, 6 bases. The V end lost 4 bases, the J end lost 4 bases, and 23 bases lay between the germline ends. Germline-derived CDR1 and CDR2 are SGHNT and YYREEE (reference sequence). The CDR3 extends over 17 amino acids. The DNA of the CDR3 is TGTGCCAGCAGCCGGGCGACAGGCTCGCGTAATACCTATGGCTACACCTTC. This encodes CASSRATGSRNTYGYTF.

CDR3 residues: CASSLVGANTGELFF. The CDR3 coding sequence is TGTGCCAGCAGCTTAGTCGGGGCGAACACCGGGGAGCTGTTTTTT. This chain connects TRBV11-3 to TRBJ2-2, with D perhaps TRBD2 (5 bases). V was shortened by 1 base and J by 0 bases, with 6 bases between the two germline ends. The CDR3 consists of 15 residues. Germline CDR1 and CDR2: SGHNT and YENEEA.

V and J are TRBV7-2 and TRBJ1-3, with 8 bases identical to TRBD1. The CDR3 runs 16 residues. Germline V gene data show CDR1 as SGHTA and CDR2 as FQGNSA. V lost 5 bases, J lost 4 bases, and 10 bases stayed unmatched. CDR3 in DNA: TGTGCCAGCAGCCAAGACAGGACAGGGCCCGGAAACACCATATATTTT. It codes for CASSQDRTGPGNTIYF.

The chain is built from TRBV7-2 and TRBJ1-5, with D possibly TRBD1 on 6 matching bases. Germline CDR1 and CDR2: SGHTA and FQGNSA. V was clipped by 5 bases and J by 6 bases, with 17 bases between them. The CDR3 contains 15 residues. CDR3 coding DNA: TGTGCCAGCAGCCCAAGGACAGATGGAAGTCAGCCCCAGCATTTT. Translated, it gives CASSPRTDGSQPQHF. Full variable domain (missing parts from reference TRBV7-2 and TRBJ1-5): GAGVSQSPSNKVTEKGKDVELRCDPISGHTALYWYRQSLGQGLEFLIYFQGNSAPDKSGLPSDRFSAERTGGSVSTLTIQRTQQEDSAVYLCASSPRTDGSQPQHFGDGTRLSIL.

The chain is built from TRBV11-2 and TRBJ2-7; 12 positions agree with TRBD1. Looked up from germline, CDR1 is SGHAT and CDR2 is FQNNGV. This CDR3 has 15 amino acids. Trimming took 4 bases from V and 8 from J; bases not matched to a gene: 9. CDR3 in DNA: TGTGCCAGCAGCTCGCCGGGACAGGGGGCTTTTCAGCAGTACTTC. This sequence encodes CASSSPGQGAFQQYF.

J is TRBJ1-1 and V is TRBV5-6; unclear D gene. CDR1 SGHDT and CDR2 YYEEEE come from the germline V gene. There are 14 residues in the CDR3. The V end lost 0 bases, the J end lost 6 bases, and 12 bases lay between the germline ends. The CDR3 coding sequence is TGTGCCAGCAGCTTGGCTTTGCGAGGATCTGAAGCTTTCTTT. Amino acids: CASSLALRGSEAFF. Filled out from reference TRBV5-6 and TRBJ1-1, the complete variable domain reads DAGVTQSPTHLIKTRGQQVTLRCSPKSGHDTVSWYQQALGQGPQFIFQYYEEEERQRGNFPDRFSGHQFPNYSSELNVNALLLGDSALYLCASSLALRGSEAFFGQGTRLTVV.

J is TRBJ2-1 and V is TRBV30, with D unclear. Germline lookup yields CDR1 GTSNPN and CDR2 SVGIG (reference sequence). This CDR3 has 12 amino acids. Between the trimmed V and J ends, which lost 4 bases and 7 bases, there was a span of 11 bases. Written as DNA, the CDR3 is TGTGCCTGGACCCTTACGGGTAATGAGCAGTTCTTC. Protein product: CAWTLTGNEQFF. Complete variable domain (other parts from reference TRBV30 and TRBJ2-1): SQTIHQWPATLVQPVGSPLSLECTVEGTSNPNLYWYRQAAGRGLQLLFYSVGIGQISSEVPQNLSASRPQDRQFILSSKKLLLSDSGFYLCAWTLTGNEQFFGPGTRLTVL.

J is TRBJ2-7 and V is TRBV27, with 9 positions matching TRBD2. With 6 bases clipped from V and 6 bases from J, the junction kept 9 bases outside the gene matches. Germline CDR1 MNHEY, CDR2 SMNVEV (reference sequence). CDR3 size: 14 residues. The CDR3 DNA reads TGTGCCAGCAGCGTGCGGGGGGGCCCTACCGAGCAGTACTTC. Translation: CASSVRGGPTEQYF.

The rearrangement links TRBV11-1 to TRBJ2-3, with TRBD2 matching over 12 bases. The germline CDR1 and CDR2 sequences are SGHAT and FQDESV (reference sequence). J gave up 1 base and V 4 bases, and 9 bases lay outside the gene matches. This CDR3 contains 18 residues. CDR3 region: CASSSKILAGGRTDTQYF. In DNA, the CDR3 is TGTGCCAGCAGCTCGAAAATACTAGCGGGGGGACGCACAGATACGCAGTATTTT.

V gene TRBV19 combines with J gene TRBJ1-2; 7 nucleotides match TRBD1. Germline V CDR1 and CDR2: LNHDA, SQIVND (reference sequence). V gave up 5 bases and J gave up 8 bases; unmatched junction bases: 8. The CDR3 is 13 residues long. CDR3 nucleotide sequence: TGTGCCAGTAGTTCCGACAGGGTCAGAGGCTACACCTTC. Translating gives CASSSDRVRGYTF.

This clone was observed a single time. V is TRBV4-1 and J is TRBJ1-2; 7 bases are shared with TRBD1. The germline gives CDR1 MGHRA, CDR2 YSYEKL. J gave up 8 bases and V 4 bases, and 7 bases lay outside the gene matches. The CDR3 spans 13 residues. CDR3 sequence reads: CASSLYRGGGYTF. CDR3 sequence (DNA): TGCGCCAGCAGCCTATACAGGGGAGGCGGCTACACCTTC.

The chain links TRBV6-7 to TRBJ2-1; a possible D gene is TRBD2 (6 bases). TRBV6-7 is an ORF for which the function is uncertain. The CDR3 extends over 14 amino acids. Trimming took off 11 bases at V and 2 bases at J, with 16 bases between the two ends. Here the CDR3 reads CASAGRGPYNEQFF. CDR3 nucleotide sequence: TGTGCCTCAGCGGGCAGAGGCCCCTACAATGAGCAGTTCTTC.

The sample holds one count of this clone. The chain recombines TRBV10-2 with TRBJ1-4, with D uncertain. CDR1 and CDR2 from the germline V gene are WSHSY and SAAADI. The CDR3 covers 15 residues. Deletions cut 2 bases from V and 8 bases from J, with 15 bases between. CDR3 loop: CASSEPPSGREKLFF. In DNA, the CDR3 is TGCGCCAGCAGTGAGCCTCCCTCCGGGAGGGAAAAACTGTTTTTT.

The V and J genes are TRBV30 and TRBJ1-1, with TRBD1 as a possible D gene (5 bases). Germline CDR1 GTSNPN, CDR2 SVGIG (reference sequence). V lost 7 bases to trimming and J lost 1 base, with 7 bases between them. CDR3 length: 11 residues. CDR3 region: CASDRNTEAFF. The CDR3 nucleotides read TGTGCCTCCGACAGGAACACTGAAGCTTTCTTT.

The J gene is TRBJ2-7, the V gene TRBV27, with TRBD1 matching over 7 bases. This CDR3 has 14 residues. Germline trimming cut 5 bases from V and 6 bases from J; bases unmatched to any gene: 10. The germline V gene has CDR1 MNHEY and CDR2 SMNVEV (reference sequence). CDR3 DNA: TGTGCCAGCAGTCCATGGGACAGCCCTGGCGAGCAGTACTTC. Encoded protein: CASSPWDSPGEQYF.

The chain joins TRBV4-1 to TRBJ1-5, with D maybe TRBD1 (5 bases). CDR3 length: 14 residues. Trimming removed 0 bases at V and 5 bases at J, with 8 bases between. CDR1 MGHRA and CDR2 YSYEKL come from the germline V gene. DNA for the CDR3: TGCGCCAGCAGCCAAGACGACAGTTATCAGCCCCAGCATTTT. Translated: CASSQDDSYQPQHF.

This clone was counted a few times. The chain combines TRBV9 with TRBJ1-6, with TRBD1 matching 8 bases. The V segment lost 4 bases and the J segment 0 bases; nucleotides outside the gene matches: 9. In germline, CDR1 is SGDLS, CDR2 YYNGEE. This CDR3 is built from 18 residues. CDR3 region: CASSPGQGRSSYNSPLHF. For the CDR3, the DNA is TGTGCCAGCAGCCCCGGACAGGGTAGGAGCTCCTATAATTCACCCCTCCACTTT.

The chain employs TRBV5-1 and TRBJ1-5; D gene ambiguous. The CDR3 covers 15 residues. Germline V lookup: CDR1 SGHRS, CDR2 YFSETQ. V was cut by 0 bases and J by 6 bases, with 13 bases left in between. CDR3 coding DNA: TGCGCCAGCAGCTTGGATGGGCAGGCGCGTCAGCCCCAGCATTTT. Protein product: CASSLDGQARQPQHF.

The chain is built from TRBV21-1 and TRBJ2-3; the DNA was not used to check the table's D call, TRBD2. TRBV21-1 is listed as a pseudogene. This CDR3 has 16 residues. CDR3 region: CASMRGMNLRTDTQYF. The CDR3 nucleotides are TGTGCCAGCATGAGAGGGATGAACCTCCGCACAGATACGCAGTATTTT.

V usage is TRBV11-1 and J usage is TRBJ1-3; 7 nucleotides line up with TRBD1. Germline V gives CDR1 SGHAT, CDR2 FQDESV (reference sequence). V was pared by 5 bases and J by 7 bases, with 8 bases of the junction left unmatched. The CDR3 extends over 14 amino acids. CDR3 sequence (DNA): TGTGCCAGCAGCAACCGACAGGGAGGCAACACCATATATTTT. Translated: CASSNRQGGNTIYF.

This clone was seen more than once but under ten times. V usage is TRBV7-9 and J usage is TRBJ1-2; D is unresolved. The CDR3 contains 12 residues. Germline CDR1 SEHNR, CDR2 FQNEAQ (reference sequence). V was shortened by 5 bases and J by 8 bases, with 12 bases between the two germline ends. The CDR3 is CASSRELWGYTF. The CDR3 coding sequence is TGTGCCAGCAGCAGGGAGTTGTGGGGCTACACCTTC.

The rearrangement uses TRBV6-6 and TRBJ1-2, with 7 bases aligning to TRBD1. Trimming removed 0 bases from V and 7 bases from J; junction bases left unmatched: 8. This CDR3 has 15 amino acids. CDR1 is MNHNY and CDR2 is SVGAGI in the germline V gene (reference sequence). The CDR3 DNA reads TGTGCCAGCAGTTACTCGAACAGGGGATGGAGTGGCTACACCTTC. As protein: CASSYSNRGWSGYTF.

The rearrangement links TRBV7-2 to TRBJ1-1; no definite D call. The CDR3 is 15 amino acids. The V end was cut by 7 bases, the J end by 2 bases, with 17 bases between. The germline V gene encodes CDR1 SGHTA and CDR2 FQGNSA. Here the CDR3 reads CASNPRRAHNTEAFF. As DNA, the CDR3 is TGTGCCAGCAACCCGAGGAGGGCCCACAACACTGAAGCTTTCTTT.